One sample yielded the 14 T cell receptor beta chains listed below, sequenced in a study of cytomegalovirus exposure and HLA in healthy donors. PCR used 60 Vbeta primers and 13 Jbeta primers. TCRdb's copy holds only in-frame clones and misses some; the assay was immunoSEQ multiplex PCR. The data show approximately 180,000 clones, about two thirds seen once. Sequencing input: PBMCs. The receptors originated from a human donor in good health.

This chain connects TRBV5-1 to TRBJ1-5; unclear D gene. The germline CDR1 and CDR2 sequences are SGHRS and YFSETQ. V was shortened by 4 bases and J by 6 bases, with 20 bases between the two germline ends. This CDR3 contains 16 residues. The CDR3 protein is CASSPGNGVEVQPQHF. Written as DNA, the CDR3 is TGCGCCAGCAGCCCTGGCAACGGGGTAGAGGTTCAGCCCCAGCATTTT.

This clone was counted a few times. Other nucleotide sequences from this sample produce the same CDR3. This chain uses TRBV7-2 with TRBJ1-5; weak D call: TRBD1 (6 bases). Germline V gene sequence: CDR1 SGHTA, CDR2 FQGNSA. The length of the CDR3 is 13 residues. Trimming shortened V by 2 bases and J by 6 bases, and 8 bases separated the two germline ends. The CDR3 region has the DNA TGTGCCAGCAGCTTAAGAGGGGGTCAGCCCCAGCATTTT. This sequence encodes CASSLRGGQPQHF. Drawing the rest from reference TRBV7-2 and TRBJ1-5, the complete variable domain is GAGVSQSPSNKVTEKGKDVELRCDPISGHTALYWYRQSLGQGLEFLIYFQGNSAPDKSGLPSDRFSAERTGGSVSTLTIQRTQQEDSAVYLCASSLRGGQPQHFGDGTRLSIL.

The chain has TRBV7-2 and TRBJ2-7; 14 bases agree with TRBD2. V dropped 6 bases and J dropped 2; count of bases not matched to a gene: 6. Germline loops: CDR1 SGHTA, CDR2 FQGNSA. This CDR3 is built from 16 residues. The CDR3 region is CASRPGLAGAAYEQYF. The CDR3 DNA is TGTGCCAGCAGACCGGGACTAGCGGGGGCGGCCTACGAGCAGTACTTC.

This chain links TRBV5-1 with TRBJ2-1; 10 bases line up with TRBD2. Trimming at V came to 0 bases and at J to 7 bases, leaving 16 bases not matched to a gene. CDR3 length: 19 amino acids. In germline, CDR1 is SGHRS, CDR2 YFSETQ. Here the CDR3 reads CASSLAASGRLVGNNEQFF. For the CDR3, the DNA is TGCGCCAGCAGCTTGGCGGCTAGCGGGAGATTGGTGGGGAATAATGAGCAGTTCTTC. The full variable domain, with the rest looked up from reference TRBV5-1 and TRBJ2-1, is KAGVTQTPRYLIKTRGQQVTLSCSPISGHRSVSWYQQTPGQGLQFLFEYFSETQRNKGNFPGRFSGRQFSNSRSEMNVSTLELGDSALYLCASSLAASGRLVGNNEQFFGPGTRLTVL.

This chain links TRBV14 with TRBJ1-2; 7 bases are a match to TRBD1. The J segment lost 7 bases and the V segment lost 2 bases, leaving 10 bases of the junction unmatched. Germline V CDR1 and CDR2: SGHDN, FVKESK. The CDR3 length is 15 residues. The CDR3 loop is CASSQNNYRGSGYTF. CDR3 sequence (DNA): TGTGCCAGCAGCCAAAATAACTACAGGGGAAGTGGCTACACCTTC. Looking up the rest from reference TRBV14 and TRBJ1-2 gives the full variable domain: EAGVTQFPSHSVIEKGQTVTLRCDPISGHDNLYWYRRVMGKEIKFLLHFVKESKQDESGMPNNRFLAERTGGTYSTLKVQPAELEDSGVYFCASSQNNYRGSGYTFGSGTRLTVV.

The CDR3 DNA sequence: TGTGCCAGTAGGTCCCGGGACAGGGGATCTGGAAACACCATATATTTT. Its translation is CASRSRDRGSGNTIYF. The genes are TRBV19 and TRBJ1-3; 10 bases match TRBD1. The V segment lost 6 bases and the J segment 1 base; nucleotides outside the gene matches: 6. This CDR3 has 16 amino acids. CDR1 is LNHDA, CDR2 SQIVND, per germline (reference sequence).

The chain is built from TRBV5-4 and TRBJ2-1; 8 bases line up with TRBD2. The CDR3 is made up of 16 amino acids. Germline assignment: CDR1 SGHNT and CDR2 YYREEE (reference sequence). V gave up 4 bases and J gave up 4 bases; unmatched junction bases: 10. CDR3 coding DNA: TGTGCCAGCAGCCTCTGGCGGGGGGCCTATTACAATGAGCAGTTCTTC. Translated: CASSLWRGAYYNEQFF. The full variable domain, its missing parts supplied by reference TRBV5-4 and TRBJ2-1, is ETGVTQSPTHLIKTRGQQVTLRCSSQSGHNTVSWYQQALGQGPQFIFQYYREEENGRGNFPPRFSGLQFPNYSSELNVNALELDDSALYLCASSLWRGAYYNEQFFGPGTRLTVL.

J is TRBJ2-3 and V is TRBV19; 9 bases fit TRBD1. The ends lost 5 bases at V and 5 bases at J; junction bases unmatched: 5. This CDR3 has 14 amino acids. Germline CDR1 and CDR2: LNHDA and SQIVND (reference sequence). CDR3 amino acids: CASSAGQGLDTQYF. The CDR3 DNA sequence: TGTGCCAGTAGTGCGGGACAGGGTTTAGATACGCAGTATTTT.

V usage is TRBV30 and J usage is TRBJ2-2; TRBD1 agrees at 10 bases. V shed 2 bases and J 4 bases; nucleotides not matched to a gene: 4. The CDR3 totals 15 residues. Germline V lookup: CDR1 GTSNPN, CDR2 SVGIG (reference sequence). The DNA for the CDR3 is TGTGCCTGGAGTCCCGGGACAGGGGTCACCGGGGAGCTGTTTTTT. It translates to CAWSPGTGVTGELFF.

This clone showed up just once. CDR3 protein: CASSLIGADGAFF. In DNA, the CDR3 is TGTGCCAGCAGCTTGATTGGGGCGGATGGGGCTTTCTTT. The chain joins TRBV11-2 to TRBJ1-1, with D perhaps TRBD1 (5 bases). The CDR3 runs 13 residues. CDR1 is SGHAT, CDR2 FQNNGV, per germline. With 3 bases removed from V and 11 bases from J, the gap between germline ends came to 16 bases.

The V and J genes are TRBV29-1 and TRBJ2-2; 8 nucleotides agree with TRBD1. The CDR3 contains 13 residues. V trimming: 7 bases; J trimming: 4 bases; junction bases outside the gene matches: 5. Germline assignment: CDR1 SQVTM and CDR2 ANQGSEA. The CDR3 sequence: CSGGRGPTGELFF. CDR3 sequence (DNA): TGCAGCGGGGGCAGGGGGCCCACCGGGGAGCTGTTTTTT.

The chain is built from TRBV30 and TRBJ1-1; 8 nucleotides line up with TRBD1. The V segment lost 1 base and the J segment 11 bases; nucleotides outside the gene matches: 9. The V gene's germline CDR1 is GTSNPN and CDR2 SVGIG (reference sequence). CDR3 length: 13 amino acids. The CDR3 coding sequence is TGTGCCTGGAGTGCCGGACAGGGCTTGGGTGCTTTCTTT. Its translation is CAWSAGQGLGAFF.

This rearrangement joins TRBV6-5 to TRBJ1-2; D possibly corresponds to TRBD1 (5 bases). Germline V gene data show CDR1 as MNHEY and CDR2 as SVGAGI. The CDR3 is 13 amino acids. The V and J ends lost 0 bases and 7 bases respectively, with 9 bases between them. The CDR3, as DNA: TGTGCCAGCAGTTACTCAGGGGTTGCTGGCTACACCTTC. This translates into CASSYSGVAGYTF.

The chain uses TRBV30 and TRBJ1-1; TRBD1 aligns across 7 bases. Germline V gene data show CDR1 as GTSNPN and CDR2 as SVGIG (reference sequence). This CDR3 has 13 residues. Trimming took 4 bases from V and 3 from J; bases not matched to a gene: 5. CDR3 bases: TGTGCCTGGACGGGGACAGAGTACACTGAAGCTTTCTTT. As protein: CAWTGTEYTEAFF.